This TCR beta chain was identified during a study of blood T cell repertoires in COVID-19. Study context: Samples came from the United States, Italy and Spain, spanning acute and convalescent COVID-19. Sources were T cells, B-cell-depleted T cells, or PBMCs; the material itself was cDNA or gDNA.

The assay was immunoSEQ multiplex PCR, and TCRdb's table has in-frame clones only and misses some. The data hold under 200,000 clones, with roughly 80% observed a single time. The CDR3 has 13 amino acids. Germline V gene sequence: CDR1 SGHRS, CDR2 YFSETQ. V was clipped by 0 bases and J by 8 bases, with 11 bases between them. The sample taken for sequencing was peripheral blood. J is TRBJ1-2 and V is TRBV5-1; D is perhaps TRBD1 (5 bases). This clonotype originated in a young woman with acute or convalescent COVID-19. This CDR3 reads CASSLEGRGGYTF. The CDR3 nucleotides are TGCGCCAGCAGCTTGGAGGGGCGCGGAGGCTACACCTTC.